This is a list of T cell receptor beta chains from one sample in a study of monozygotic twins with inflammatory bowel disease. For each CDR3 protein, TCRdb gives one entry from its re-call of the 5' RACE reads, without DNA. The sample table includes approximately 340,000 distinct CDR3 sequences. Material for sequencing was blood. Receptor source: a human donor with ulcerative colitis or Crohn's disease, or a healthy co-twin of an affected twin (not recorded which). Both conserved end residues are part of each CDR3. Each record gives: V gene, J gene, CDR3 protein.

TRBV20-1	TRBJ2-1	CSAVGGLLYNEQFF
TRBV24-1	TRBJ2-3	CATSDLSRGSDTQYF
TRBV7-8	TRBJ1-4	CASSSRGTGNEKLFF
TRBV24-1	TRBJ2-5	CATSDSLVETQYF
TRBV20-1	TRBJ2-1	CSARSRRGENYNEQFF
TRBV12-3/TRBV12-4	TRBJ1-1	CASTPPDRVPLNTEAFF
TRBV20-1	TRBJ2-1	CSADTTYSTPFGNEQFF
TRBV5-1	TRBJ2-2	CASRPGLAGEETGELFF
TRBV20-1	TRBJ2-4	CSAPTGLGAKNIQYF
TRBV28	TRBJ2-7	CASSLSRDYEQYF
TRBV7-9	TRBJ2-7	CASSLGARDEQYF
TRBV11-3	TRBJ2-1	CASRPIIRNRDRNYNEQFF
TRBV24-1	TRBJ2-7	CATSDKAGGYYEQYF
TRBV5-1	TRBJ2-2	CASSLNDRGPGGELFF
TRBV19	TRBJ2-1	CASSIGLYNEQFF
TRBV20-1	TRBJ2-7	CSARPLPYEQYF
TRBV12-3/TRBV12-4	TRBJ2-5	CASSPGDRKLEETQYF
TRBV29-1	TRBJ2-1	CSVRSSGYNEQFF
TRBV5-6	TRBJ2-5	CASSSTGVQETQYF
TRBV7-9	TRBJ2-1	CASSFDTLNEQFF
TRBV28	TRBJ1-1	CASRISRGGVNTEAFF
TRBV20-1	TRBJ2-3	CSATLAGGPVLSDTQYF
TRBV5-1	TRBJ2-3	CASSGSVGGTDTQYF
TRBV20-1	TRBJ1-5	CNARDSSNQPQHF
TRBV2	TRBJ2-7	CASSDSREQYF
TRBV7-9	TRBJ2-5	CASSVGTAQETQYF
TRBV2	TRBJ2-5	CASPRTGIAETQYF
TRBV30	TRBJ2-1	CAWSASSGRGNEQFF
TRBV30	TRBJ2-2	CAWNPDGGTGELFF
TRBV19	TRBJ1-6	CASSIGTGALGSSPLHF
TRBV11-2	TRBJ2-7	CASSLPGTGSGEQYF
TRBV11-3	TRBJ2-1	CASSLPAGGLNEQFF
TRBV12-3/TRBV12-4	TRBJ2-3	CASTKTARTGRTDTQYF
TRBV5-1	TRBJ2-3	CASKPGGSDTQYF
TRBV7-9	TRBJ2-3	CASSFKGSDTQYF
TRBV10-3	TRBJ2-2	CATRTETNTGELFF
TRBV29-1	TRBJ1-3	CSVVARTLGGNTIYF
TRBV11-2	TRBJ2-1	CASSSRAGGSSYNEQFF
TRBV7-9	TRBJ2-1	CASSPRDQKSSYNEQFF
TRBV25-1	TRBJ2-7	CASSPYTGQNYEQYF
TRBV7-3	TRBJ2-3	CASSFGLAPDTQYF
TRBV12-3/TRBV12-4	TRBJ1-5	CASSLADREGQPQHF
TRBV5-1	TRBJ1-1	CASSRTNLENTEAFF
TRBV27	TRBJ2-1	CASSLSGGQGKFFGYNEQFF
TRBV28	TRBJ2-7	CASSSNRALSYEQYF
TRBV28	TRBJ1-1	CASSFPLNTEAFF
TRBV18	TRBJ1-2	CASSPTGTDYGYTF
TRBV28	TRBJ2-3	CASSLVFPSTDTQYF
TRBV2	TRBJ2-5	CASSDRWTQYF
TRBV20-1	TRBJ1-1	CRTRRGANTEAFF
TRBV27	TRBJ2-3	CASGRGAGVGTDTQYF
TRBV20-1	TRBJ2-7	CSAPYSGENGYEQYF
TRBV20-1	TRBJ1-1	CSAPGVADTEAFF
TRBV6-2/TRBV6-3	TRBJ1-1	CASSYETSTEAFF
TRBV7-2	TRBJ2-3	CASSLTGLAGGPRDTQYF